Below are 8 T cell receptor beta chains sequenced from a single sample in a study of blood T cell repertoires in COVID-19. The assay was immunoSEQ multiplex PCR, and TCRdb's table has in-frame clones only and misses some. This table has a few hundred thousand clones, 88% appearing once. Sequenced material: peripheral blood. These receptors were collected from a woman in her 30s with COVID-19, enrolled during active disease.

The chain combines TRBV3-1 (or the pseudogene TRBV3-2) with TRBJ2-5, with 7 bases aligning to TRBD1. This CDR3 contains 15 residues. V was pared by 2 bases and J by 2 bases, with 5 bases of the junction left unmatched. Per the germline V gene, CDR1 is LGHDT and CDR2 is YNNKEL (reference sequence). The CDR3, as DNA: TGTGCCAGCAGCCAACTCGAGGGGGCACAAGAGACCCAGTACTTC. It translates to CASSQLEGAQETQYF.

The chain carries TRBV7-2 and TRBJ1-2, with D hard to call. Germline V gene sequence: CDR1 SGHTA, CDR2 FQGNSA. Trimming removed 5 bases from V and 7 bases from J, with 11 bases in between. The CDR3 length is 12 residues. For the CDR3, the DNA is TGTGCCAGCAGCGTGGACTTTCTTGGCTACACCTTC. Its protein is CASSVDFLGYTF. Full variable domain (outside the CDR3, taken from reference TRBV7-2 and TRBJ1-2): GAGVSQSPSNKVTEKGKDVELRCDPISGHTALYWYRQSLGQGLEFLIYFQGNSAPDKSGLPSDRFSAERTGGSVSTLTIQRTQQEDSAVYLCASSVDFLGYTFGSGTRLTVV.

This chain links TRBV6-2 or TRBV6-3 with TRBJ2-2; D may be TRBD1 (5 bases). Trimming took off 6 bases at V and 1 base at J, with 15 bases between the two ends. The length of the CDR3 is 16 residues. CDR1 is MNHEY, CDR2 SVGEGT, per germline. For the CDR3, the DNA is TGTGCCAGCAGCCTTACCTTTAGGGGGAACACCGGGGAGCTGTTTTTT. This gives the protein CASSLTFRGNTGELFF.

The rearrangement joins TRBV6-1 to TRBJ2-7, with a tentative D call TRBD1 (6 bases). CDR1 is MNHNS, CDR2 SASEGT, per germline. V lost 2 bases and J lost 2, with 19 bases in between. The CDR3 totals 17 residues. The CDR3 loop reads CASSEWYNQGFAYEQYF. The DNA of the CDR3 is TGTGCCAGCAGTGAATGGTACAATCAGGGGTTCGCCTACGAGCAGTACTTC.

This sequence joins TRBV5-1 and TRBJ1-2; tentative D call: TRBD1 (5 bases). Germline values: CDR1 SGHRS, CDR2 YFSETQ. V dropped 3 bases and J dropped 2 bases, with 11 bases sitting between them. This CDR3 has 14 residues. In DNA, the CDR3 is TGCGCCAGCAGCTCCATGGGGGGGAACTATGGCTACACCTTC. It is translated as CASSSMGGNYGYTF.

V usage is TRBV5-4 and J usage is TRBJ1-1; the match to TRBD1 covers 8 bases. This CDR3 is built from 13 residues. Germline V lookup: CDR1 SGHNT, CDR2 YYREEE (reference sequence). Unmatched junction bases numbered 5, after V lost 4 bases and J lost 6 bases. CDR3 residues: CASSVDRGSEAFF. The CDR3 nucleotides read TGTGCCAGCAGCGTTGACAGGGGCTCTGAAGCTTTCTTT.

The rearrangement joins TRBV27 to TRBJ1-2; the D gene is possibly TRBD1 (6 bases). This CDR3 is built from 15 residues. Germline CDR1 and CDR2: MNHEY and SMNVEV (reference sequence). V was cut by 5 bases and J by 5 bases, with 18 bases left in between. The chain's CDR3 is CASSPSTGAVYGYTF. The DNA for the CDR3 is TGTGCCAGCAGTCCTTCGACAGGTGCGGTTTATGGCTACACCTTC.

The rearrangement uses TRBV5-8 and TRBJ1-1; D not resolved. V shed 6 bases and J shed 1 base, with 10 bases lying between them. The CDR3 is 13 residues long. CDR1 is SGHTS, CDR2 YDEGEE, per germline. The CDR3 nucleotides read TGTGCCAGCAAGAGAAGCCAGAACACTGAAGCTTTCTTT. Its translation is CASKRSQNTEAFF.